These 8 T cell receptor beta chains came from one sample sequenced in a study of control samples from healthy donors and cancer patients. The repertoire was sequenced with immunoSEQ multiplex PCR; TCRdb's copy has only in-frame clones and lacks some. The sample has about 110,000 clones; 90% are singletons. Sequenced: blood. The receptors originated from a human donor in good health. The donor label of this sample is uncertain.

J is TRBJ2-2 and V is TRBV5-6; possibly TRBD2 for D (7 bases). The CDR3 is 16 amino acids. V dropped 2 bases and J dropped 3 bases, with 14 bases sitting between them. The germline CDR1 and CDR2 sequences are SGHDT and YYEEEE. The DNA for the CDR3 is TGTGCCAGCAGCTTCGGGGGGCGAAGTGACACCGGGGAGCTGTTTTTT. It is translated as CASSFGGRSDTGELFF.

The gene calls are TRBV28 and TRBJ2-5; the D gene is possibly TRBD2 (6 bases). Trimming pared 6 bases from V and 4 bases from J, leaving 15 bases between. Germline CDR1 MDHEN, CDR2 SYDVKM. This CDR3 spans 14 amino acids. The CDR3 bases are TGTGCCAGCAGCCCCTCCAGGCGGGGAGAGACCCAGTACTTC. Amino acid sequence: CASSPSRRGETQYF. The variable domain in full, completed from reference TRBV28 and TRBJ2-5, reads DVKVTQSSRYLVKRTGEKVFLECVQDMDHENMFWYRQDPGLGLRLIYFSYDVKMKEKGDIPEGYSVSREKKERFSLILESASTNQTSMYLCASSPSRRGETQYFGPGTRLLVL.

The rearrangement links TRBV5-1 to TRBJ2-1; TRBD2 aligns across 10 bases. The germline gives CDR1 SGHRS, CDR2 YFSETQ. V was pared by 4 bases and J by 6 bases, with 16 bases of the junction left unmatched. The CDR3 runs 18 residues. CDR3: CASSPRTVIAGGINEQFF. The CDR3 region has the DNA TGCGCCAGCAGCCCCCGGACGGTAATAGCGGGGGGCATCAATGAGCAGTTCTTC.

The V gene is TRBV29-1, the J gene TRBJ1-4; weak D call: TRBD1 (5 bases). CDR1 SQVTM and CDR2 ANQGSEA come from the germline V gene. V dropped 4 bases and J dropped 4 bases, with 10 bases sitting between them. The CDR3 length is 13 residues. CDR3 loop: CSVVGRSNEKLFF. The CDR3 bases are TGCAGCGTTGTGGGGCGGAGTAATGAAAAACTGTTTTTT.

The genes are TRBV27 and TRBJ2-7; 8 bases match TRBD1. The germline V gene encodes CDR1 MNHEY and CDR2 SMNVEV (reference sequence). The V segment lost 3 bases and the J segment 2 bases; nucleotides outside the gene matches: 3. The CDR3 is made up of 14 amino acids. In nucleotides, the CDR3 is TGTGCCAGCAGTTTTCAGGGGGCTCCCTACGAGCAGTACTTC. It yields the protein CASSFQGAPYEQYF.

The CDR3 reads CASSLEGFNQPQHF. In nucleotides, the CDR3 is TGCGCCAGCAGCTTGGAGGGGTTTAATCAGCCCCAGCATTTT. This sequence joins TRBV5-1 and TRBJ1-5; tentative D call: TRBD1 (5 bases). V was pared by 0 bases and J by 4 bases, with 8 bases between. The CDR3 runs 14 residues. Looked up from germline, CDR1 is SGHRS and CDR2 is YFSETQ.

V gene TRBV6-1 combines with J gene TRBJ2-7, with D unclear. This CDR3 region has 13 residues. The V and J ends lost 2 bases and 2 bases respectively, with 7 bases between them. Germline values: CDR1 MNHNS, CDR2 SASEGT. The CDR3 DNA reads TGTGCCAGCAGTGAAAGGACCGCCTACGAGCAGTACTTC. Protein: CASSERTAYEQYF.

The chain joins TRBV6-1 to TRBJ2-7, with a possible D match to TRBD1 (6 bases). The CDR3 runs to 16 residues. The V end lost 0 bases, the J end lost 2 bases, and 14 bases lay between the germline ends. The V gene's germline CDR1 is MNHNS and CDR2 SASEGT. The CDR3 here is CASSEAVPGAPYEQYF. The DNA for the CDR3 is TGTGCCAGCAGTGAAGCGGTACCAGGGGCGCCCTACGAGCAGTACTTC.